This passage covers 12 T cell receptor beta chains from one sample sequenced in a study of blood T cell repertoires in COVID-19. Using immunoSEQ multiplex PCR, the repertoire was profiled, and TCRdb retains in-frame clones only, with some absent. Counted here are 60,000 to 70,000 clones, around 85% occurring once; the ten biggest clones make up 16%. Sequenced sample: peripheral blood. The source of these receptors is a middle-aged man with COVID-19, enrolled during active disease.

The rearrangement uses TRBV3-1 (or the pseudogene TRBV3-2) and TRBJ2-1; 12 bases map to TRBD2. Unmatched junction bases numbered 6, after V lost 6 bases and J lost 6 bases. Looked up from germline, CDR1 is LGHDT and CDR2 is YNNKEL (reference sequence). CDR3 length equals 15 residues. The CDR3 here is CASSLTSGGLNEQFF. The CDR3 DNA reads as TGTGCCAGCAGTTTGACTAGCGGGGGCCTCAATGAGCAGTTCTTC.

This rearrangement joins TRBV30 to TRBJ2-1; D might be TRBD1 (6 bases). The CDR3 has 11 amino acids. The ends were cut back, 2 bases at V and 9 bases at J, with 8 bases in the middle. The germline V gene has CDR1 GTSNPN and CDR2 SVGIG (reference sequence). This chain's CDR3 is CAWSPQGEQFF. DNA for the CDR3: TGTGCCTGGAGTCCACAGGGTGAGCAGTTCTTC.

The chain carries TRBV3-1 (or the pseudogene TRBV3-2) and TRBJ2-1; 8 bases fit TRBD2. The junction had 7 bases not matched to a gene; V was cut back by 2 bases and J by 7 bases. The CDR3 totals 15 residues. CDR1 and CDR2 from the germline V gene are LGHDT and YNNKEL (reference sequence). The CDR3 nucleotides read TGTGCCAGCAGCCAAATTCCCGGGGGGGAAAATGAGCAGTTCTTC. Its translation is CASSQIPGGENEQFF.

The V call is TRBV5-4, the J call TRBJ2-7; 12 nucleotides line up with TRBD1. The CDR3 extends over 14 amino acids. The junction had 4 bases not matched to a gene; V was cut back by 4 bases and J by 5 bases. The germline V gene encodes CDR1 SGHNT and CDR2 YYREEE (reference sequence). CDR3 nucleotides: TGTGCCAGCAGCCGGGACAGGGGGCGCGACGAGCAGTACTTC. Its protein product is CASSRDRGRDEQYF.

CDR3: CASSGTKRELFF. In nucleotides, the CDR3 is TGCGCCAGCAGTGGCACGAAGCGGGAGCTGTTTTTT. This chain connects TRBV10-1 to TRBJ2-2; D call uncertain. The V gene lost 4 bases and the J gene lost 9 bases, with 9 bases spanning the gap. The CDR3 runs 12 residues. Germline assignment: CDR1 WNHNN and CDR2 SYGVQD (reference sequence).

This chain joins TRBV7-2 and TRBJ1-1, with D possibly matching TRBD1 (5 bases). The V end was cut by 0 bases, the J end by 1 base, with 6 bases between. The CDR3 spans 14 residues. CDR1 is SGHTA, CDR2 FQGNSA, per germline. Here the CDR3 reads CASSLAGGNTEAFF. CDR3 in DNA: TGTGCCAGCAGCTTAGCGGGGGGGAACACTGAAGCTTTCTTT. The full variable domain, rest sourced from reference TRBV7-2 and TRBJ1-1, is GAGVSQSPSNKVTEKGKDVELRCDPISGHTALYWYRQSLGQGLEFLIYFQGNSAPDKSGLPSDRFSAERTGGSVSTLTIQRTQQEDSAVYLCASSLAGGNTEAFFGQGTRLTVV.

The rearrangement uses TRBV7-9 and TRBJ1-2; D may be TRBD1 (6 bases). Per the germline V gene, CDR1 is SEHNR and CDR2 is FQNEAQ (reference sequence). Between the trimmed V and J ends, which lost 5 bases and 3 bases, there was a span of 7 bases. The CDR3 totals 12 residues. CDR3 region: CASSRTDYGYTF. CDR3 sequence (DNA): TGTGCCAGCAGCAGGACAGACTATGGCTACACCTTC.

This clone appeared once. The genes are TRBV30 and TRBJ1-1; D not certain. CDR1 is GTSNPN and CDR2 is SVGIG in the germline V gene (reference sequence). The CDR3 covers 11 residues. Trimming took off 3 bases at V and 8 bases at J, with 10 bases between the two ends. The CDR3 spells CAWREEEEAFF. The DNA of the CDR3 is TGTGCCTGGAGAGAGGAGGAGGAAGCTTTCTTT. Filled out from reference TRBV30 and TRBJ1-1, the complete variable domain reads SQTIHQWPATLVQPVGSPLSLECTVEGTSNPNLYWYRQAAGRGLQLLFYSVGIGQISSEVPQNLSASRPQDRQFILSSKKLLLSDSGFYLCAWREEEEAFFGQGTRLTVV.

J is TRBJ2-1 and V is TRBV7-9, with TRBD1 as a possible D gene (5 bases). The CDR3 runs 13 residues. The germline V and J ends were trimmed by 3 bases and 9 bases, with 12 bases remaining between them. Germline CDR1 SEHNR, CDR2 FQNEAQ (reference sequence). The CDR3 is CASSLGQYGEQFF. The CDR3 DNA sequence: TGTGCCAGCAGCTTGGGGCAGTATGGTGAGCAGTTCTTC.

This chain connects TRBV2 to TRBJ2-7, with 11 bases matching TRBD2. V trimming: 6 bases; J trimming: 3 bases; junction bases outside the gene matches: 4. Per the germline V gene, CDR1 is SNHLY and CDR2 is FYNNEI. The CDR3 is made up of 14 amino acids. CDR3 in amino acids: CASRAGLAGYEQYF. The CDR3 DNA reads as TGTGCCAGCAGAGCCGGACTAGCGGGCTACGAGCAGTACTTC.

The chain carries TRBV10-3 and TRBJ2-2, with D uncertain. Germline V CDR1 and CDR2: ENHRY, SYGVKD. V lost 10 bases and J lost 4, with 13 bases in between. There are 13 residues in the CDR3. The CDR3 coding sequence is TGTGCCACCACCACAGTCGGCACCGGGGAGCTGTTTTTT. Translating it yields CATTTVGTGELFF.

The CDR3 protein is CASSFLRGPSNQPQHF. CDR3 nucleotide sequence: TGTGCCAGCAGCTTTCTGCGGGGCCCTAGCAATCAGCCCCAGCATTTT. The chain employs TRBV5-4 and TRBJ1-5; D may be TRBD1 (5 bases). The CDR3 loop spans 16 amino acids. Trimming shortened V by 2 bases and J by 0 bases, and 12 bases separated the two germline ends. CDR1 and CDR2 (germline): SGHNT, YYREEE (reference sequence).